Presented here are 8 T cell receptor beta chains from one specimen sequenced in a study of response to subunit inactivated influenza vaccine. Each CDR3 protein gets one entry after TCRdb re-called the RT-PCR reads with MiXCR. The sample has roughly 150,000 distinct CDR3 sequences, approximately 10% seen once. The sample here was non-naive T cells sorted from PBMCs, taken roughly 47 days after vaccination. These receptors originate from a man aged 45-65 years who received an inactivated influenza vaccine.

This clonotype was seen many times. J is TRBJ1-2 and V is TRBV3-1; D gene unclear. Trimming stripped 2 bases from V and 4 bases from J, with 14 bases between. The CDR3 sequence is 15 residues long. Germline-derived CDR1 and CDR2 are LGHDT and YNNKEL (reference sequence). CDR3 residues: CASSQMITPTYGYTF. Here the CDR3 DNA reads TGTGCCAGCAGCCAAATGATCACGCCAACCTATGGCTACACCTTC.

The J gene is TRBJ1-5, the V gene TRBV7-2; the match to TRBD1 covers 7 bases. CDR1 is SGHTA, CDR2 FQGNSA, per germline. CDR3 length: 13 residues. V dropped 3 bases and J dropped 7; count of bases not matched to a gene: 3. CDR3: CASSLTGSQPQHF. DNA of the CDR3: TGTGCCAGCAGCTTGACAGGGTCCCAGCCCCAGCATTTT.

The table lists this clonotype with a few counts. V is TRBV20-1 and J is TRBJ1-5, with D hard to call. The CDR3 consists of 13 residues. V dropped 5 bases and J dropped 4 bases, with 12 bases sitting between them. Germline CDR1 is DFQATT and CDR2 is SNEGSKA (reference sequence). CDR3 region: CSAHNSMNQPQHF. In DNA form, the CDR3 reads TGCAGTGCTCACAACTCCATGAATCAGCCCCAGCATTTT.

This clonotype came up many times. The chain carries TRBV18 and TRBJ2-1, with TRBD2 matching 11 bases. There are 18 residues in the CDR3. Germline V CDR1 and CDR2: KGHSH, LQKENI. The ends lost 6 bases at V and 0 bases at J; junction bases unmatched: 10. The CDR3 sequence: CASSPTSGTSFSYNEQFF. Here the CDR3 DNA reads TGTGCCAGCTCCCCGACTAGCGGGACCTCTTTCTCCTACAATGAGCAGTTCTTC.

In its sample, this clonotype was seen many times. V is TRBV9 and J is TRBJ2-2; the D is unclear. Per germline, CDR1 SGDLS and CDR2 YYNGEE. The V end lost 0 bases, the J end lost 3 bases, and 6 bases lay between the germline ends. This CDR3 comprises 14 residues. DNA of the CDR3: TGTGCCAGCAGCGTAGATCCTTACACCGGGGAGCTGTTTTTT. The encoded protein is CASSVDPYTGELFF.

The CDR3 DNA reads as TGTGCCAGCAGCCCGTCCCGGGACAGGTATCAGCCCCAGCATTTT. Residues: CASSPSRDRYQPQHF. The rearrangement links TRBV5-6 to TRBJ1-5, with 8 bases matching TRBD1. Trimming cost V 4 bases and J 5 bases; bases outside gene matches: 8. This CDR3 region has 15 residues. CDR1 is SGHDT and CDR2 is YYEEEE in the germline V gene. Supplemented by reference TRBV5-6 and TRBJ1-5, the full variable domain reads DAGVTQSPTHLIKTRGQQVTLRCSPKSGHDTVSWYQQALGQGPQFIFQYYEEEERQRGNFPDRFSGHQFPNYSSELNVNALLLGDSALYLCASSPSRDRYQPQHFGDGTRLSIL.

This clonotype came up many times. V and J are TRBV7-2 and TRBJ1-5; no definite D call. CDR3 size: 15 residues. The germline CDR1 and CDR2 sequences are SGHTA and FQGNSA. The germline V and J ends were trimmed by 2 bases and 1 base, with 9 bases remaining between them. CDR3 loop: CASSLYPGSNQPQHF. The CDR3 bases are TGTGCCAGCAGCTTATATCCGGGAAGCAATCAGCCCCAGCATTTT.

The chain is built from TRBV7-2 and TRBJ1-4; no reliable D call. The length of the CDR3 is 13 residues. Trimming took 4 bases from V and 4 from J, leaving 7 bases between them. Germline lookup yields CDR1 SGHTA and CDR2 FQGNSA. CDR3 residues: CASSSFRNEKLFF. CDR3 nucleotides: TGTGCCAGCAGCTCATTCCGTAATGAAAAACTGTTTTTT.